This TCR delta chain is from a study of gamma delta lymphoproliferative disorders and STAT genes. Across the study: Delta libraries were made per EuroClonality-NGS working group procedure.

TCRdb processed the multiplex PCR reads again with the CATT caller. The data hold roughly 940 delta-chain clones, with approximately 1.3% observed a single time. The CDR3 is 18 amino acids. Genomic DNA from isolated PBMCs served as the sequencing template. No V gene was called, though TRDJ1 was called as the J gene; the DNA was not compared with TRDD3, the D call given in the table. This sequence was found in a human donor in good health. Sequenced material: blood. CDR3 in DNA: TGTGCCTGTGACACCGTTTTGCCTACTGGGGGGTACACCGATAAACTCATCTTT. This translates into CACDTVLPTGGYTDKLIF.